Here is one T cell receptor (beta chain) with its context. Its antigen is not identified. Sequenced by immunoSEQ multiplex PCR; TCRdb stores in-frame clones only, minus some. This sample has 250,000 to 400,000 clones; nearly 90% occur once, and the top ten carry around 0.88%. The data derive from a study of cytomegalovirus exposure and HLA in healthy donors. General study results and limits: The finding came from a later analysis; first-cohort TCR clusters tended to co-occur in the roughly 120 validation repertoires. The study labeled more than 150 TCR beta chains cytomegalovirus-associated.

This CDR3 has 15 residues. The germline gives CDR1 KGHSH, CDR2 LQKENI. The V end lost 3 bases, the J end lost 0 bases, and 8 bases lay between the germline ends. The receptor was isolated from a young man in good health and CMV-seronegative. Sequencing input: PBMCs. The rearrangement links TRBV18 to TRBJ2-2; possibly TRBD1 for D (6 bases). The chain's CDR3 is CASSPGQPNTGELFF. The CDR3 DNA sequence: TGTGCCAGCTCACCCGGACAGCCGAACACCGGGGAGCTGTTTTTT.